This TCR beta chain comes out of a study of T-cell reconstitution after alpha-beta-depleted transplantation in children. Study results and limitations: At one year after transplant, newly produced T cells mostly accounted for T-cell counts and diversity. Where alpha-beta T cells came from about two months after transplant was reportedly several hundred expanded graft clones.

On this clonotype: What it recognizes is unknown.

V was shortened by 8 bases and J by 4 bases, with 5 bases between the two germline ends. The CDR3 totals 11 residues. Germline loops: CDR1 MNHEY, CDR2 SVGAGI. Unique molecular identifiers tagged the TCRbeta library. One entry per CDR3 protein, called by TCRdb with MiXCR from the PCR reads. The table has hundreds of thousands of distinct CDR3 sequences, 16% seen once. This chain connects TRBV6-5 to TRBJ2-2; D gene unclear. The source is a boy younger than two who had a stem cell transplant for Wiskott-Aldrich syndrome, so the T cells may come from the graft donor. The sequencing used PBMCs, mostly from graft donor cells, collected 360 days after TCRalphabeta/CD19-depleted stem cell transplant. The CDR3 DNA reads TGTGCCAGCCGGGCCACCGGGGAGCTGTTTTTT. This sequence encodes CASRATGELFF.